The present TCR beta chain was sequenced within a study of cytomegalovirus exposure and HLA in healthy donors. This PCR relied on a set of 60 Vbeta primers and 13 Jbeta primers. TCRdb's table, derived via immunoSEQ multiplex PCR, lists solely in-frame clones and lacks some. The table lists under 200,000 clones, 75% to 90% of them singletons. The sequenced sample consisted of PBMCs. The sequence came from a man aged 25 to 40 in good health and CMV-seronegative.

CDR3 region: CASSLVGNLGYTF. Here the CDR3 DNA reads TGTGCCAGCAGCTTAGTCGGGAATTTGGGCTACACCTTC. The chain uses TRBV7-9 and TRBJ1-2; D is undetermined. Trimming took 1 base from V and 8 from J, leaving 11 bases between them. Per the germline V gene, CDR1 is SEHNR and CDR2 is FQNEAQ (reference sequence). The CDR3 is 13 residues long.